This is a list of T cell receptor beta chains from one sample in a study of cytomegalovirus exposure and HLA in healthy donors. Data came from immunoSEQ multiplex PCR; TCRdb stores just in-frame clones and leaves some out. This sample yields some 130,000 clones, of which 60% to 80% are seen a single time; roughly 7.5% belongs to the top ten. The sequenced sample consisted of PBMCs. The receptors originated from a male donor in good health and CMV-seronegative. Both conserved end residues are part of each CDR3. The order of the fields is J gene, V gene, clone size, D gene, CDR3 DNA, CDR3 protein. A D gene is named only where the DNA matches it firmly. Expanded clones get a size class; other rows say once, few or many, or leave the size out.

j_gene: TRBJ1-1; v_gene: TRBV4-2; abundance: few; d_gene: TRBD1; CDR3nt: TGTGCCAGCAGCCAGATCCCCGGGACAGCCCTAAGATTGGAAGCTTTCTTT; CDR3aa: CASSQIPGTALRLEAFF
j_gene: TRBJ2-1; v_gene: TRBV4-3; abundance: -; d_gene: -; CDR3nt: TGCGCCAGCAGCCAAGCGCAGGGCTACAATGAGCAGTTCTTC; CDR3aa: CASSQAQGYNEQFF
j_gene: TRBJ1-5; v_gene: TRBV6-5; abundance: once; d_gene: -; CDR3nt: TGTGCCAGCAGTTATAGCAACAATCAGCCCCAGCATTTT; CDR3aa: CASSYSNNQPQHF
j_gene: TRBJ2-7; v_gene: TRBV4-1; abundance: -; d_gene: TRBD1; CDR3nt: TGCGCCAGCAGCATTAGGACAGGGTCCTACGAGCAGTACTTC; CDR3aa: CASSIRTGSYEQYF
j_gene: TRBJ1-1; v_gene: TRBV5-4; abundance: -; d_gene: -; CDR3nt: TGTGCCAGCAGCTTGGTTGGACAGAGGACTGAAGCTTTCTTT; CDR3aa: CASSLVGQRTEAFF
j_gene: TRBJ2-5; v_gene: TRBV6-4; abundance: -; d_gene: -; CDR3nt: TGTGCCAGCAGTGGAACTAGCTCTGGGACCCAGTACTTC; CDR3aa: CASSGTSSGTQYF
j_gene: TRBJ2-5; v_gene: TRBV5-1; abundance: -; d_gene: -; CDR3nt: TGCGCCAGCAGCTTGGCAGGCAGGCGACGGACCCAGTACTTC; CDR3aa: CASSLAGRRRTQYF
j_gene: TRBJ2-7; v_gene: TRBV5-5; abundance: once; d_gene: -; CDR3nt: TGTGCCAGCAGGAGGGACACGGTGGGAGAGCAGTACTTC; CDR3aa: CASRRDTVGEQYF
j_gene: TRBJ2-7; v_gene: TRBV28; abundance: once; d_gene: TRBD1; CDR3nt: TGTGCCAGCAGTTCCCCGACAGGGTGGAGGTACGAGCAGTACTTC; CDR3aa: CASSSPTGWRYEQYF
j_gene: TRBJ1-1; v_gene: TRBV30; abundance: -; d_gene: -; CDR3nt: TGTGCCTGGAGTGAACAGGGCTACACTGAAGCTTTCTTT; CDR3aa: CAWSEQGYTEAFF
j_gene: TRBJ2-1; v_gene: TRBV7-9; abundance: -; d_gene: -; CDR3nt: TGTGCCAGCAGCCCGCTACGATCCACCTACAATGAGCAGTTCTTC; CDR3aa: CASSPLRSTYNEQFF
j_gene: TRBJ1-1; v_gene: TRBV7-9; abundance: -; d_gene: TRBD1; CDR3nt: TGTTCCAGCAGCCCCTCGACAGGGGGGGGCACTGAAGCTTTCTTT; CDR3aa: CSSSPSTGGGTEAFF
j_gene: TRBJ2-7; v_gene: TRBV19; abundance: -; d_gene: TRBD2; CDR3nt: TGTGCCAGTAGTATAGACCTCCTTCGAGCGGGAGTCAGGCCCTACGAGCAGTACTTC; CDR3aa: CASSIDLLRAGVRPYEQYF
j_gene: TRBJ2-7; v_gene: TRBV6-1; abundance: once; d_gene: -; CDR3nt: TGTGCCAGCAGACTAGGATCCTACGAGCAGTACTTC; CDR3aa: CASRLGSYEQYF
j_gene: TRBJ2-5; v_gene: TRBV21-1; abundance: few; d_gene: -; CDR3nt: TGTGCCAGCAGCAAAGAGGTCTGGCAGGGAGGAAGCGAGACCCAGTACTTC; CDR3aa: CASSKEVWQGGSETQYF
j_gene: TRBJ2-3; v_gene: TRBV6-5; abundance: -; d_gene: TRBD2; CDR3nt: TGTGCCAGCAGTATGACTAGCTTCACAGATACGCAGTATTTT; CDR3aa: CASSMTSFTDTQYF
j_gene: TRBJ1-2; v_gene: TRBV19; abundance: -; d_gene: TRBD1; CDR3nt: TGTGCCAGCTACCCTAGGGGGCGGAAATCTAACTATGGCTACACCTTC; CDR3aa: CASYPRGRKSNYGYTF
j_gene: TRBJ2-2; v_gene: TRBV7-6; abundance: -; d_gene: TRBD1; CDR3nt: TGTGCCAGCAGCTTAGCCCCCGGCAGGGGGCCGCACACCGGGGAGCTGTTTTTT; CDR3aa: CASSLAPGRGPHTGELFF
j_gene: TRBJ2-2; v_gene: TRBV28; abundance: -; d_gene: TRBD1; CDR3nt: TGTGCCAGCCGGGACAGGGGGTTCCGTGCGAACACCGGGGAGCTGTTTTTT; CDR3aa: CASRDRGFRANTGELFF
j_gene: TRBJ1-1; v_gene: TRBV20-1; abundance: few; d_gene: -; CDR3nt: TGCAGTGCCGCTACAGGGGAAGCTTTCTTT; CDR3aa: CSAATGEAFF
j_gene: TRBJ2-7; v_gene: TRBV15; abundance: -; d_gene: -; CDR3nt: TGTGCCACCAGCAGAGCCCCTCGACCGACAGCATACGAGCAGTACTTC; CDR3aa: CATSRAPRPTAYEQYF
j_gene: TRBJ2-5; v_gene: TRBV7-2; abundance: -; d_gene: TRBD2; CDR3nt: TGTGCCAGCAGCTCGGGGGGGCTAGCGGGGGGAGGGGAGACCCAGTACTTC; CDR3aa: CASSSGGLAGGGETQYF
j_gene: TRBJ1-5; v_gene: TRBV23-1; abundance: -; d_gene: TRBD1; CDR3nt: TGCGCCAGCAGTCGCCACTTGGGGGGACAGGGGTTCCGGTCAAATCAGCCCCAGCATTTT; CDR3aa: CASSRHLGGQGFRSNQPQHF
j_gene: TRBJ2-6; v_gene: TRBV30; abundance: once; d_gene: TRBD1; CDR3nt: TGTGCCTGGAGTGGACAGGGGGGTTCAGGGGGCGGGGCCAACGTCCTGACTTTC; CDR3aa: CAWSGQGGSGGGANVLTF
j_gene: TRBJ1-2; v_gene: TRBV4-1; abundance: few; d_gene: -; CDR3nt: TGCGCCAGCAGCCAAGACGGTACCTATGGCTACACCTTC; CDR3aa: CASSQDGTYGYTF
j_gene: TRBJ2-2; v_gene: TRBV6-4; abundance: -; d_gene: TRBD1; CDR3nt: TGTGCCAGCAGTGTAGACAGGGCGACCGGGGAGCTGTTTTTT; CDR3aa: CASSVDRATGELFF
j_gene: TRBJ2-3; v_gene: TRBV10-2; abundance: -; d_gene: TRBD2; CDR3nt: TGCGCCAGCAGTCGGGAGGTAGATACGCAGTATTTT; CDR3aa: CASSREVDTQYF
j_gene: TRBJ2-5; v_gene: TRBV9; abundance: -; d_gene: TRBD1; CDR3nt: TGTGCCAGCAGCTCGCGGACAGGGTCAGGAGAGACCCAGTACTTC; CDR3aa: CASSSRTGSGETQYF
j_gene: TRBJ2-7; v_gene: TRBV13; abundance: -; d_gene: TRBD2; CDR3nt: TGTGCCAGCAGCTCCAGCGGGGGGCGCGACGAGCAGTACTTC; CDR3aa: CASSSSGGRDEQYF
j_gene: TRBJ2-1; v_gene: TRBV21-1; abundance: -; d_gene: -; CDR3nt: TGTGCCAGCAGCAAAGCGGCTAGCGGCCTGAGCTCCTACAATGAGCAGTTCTTC; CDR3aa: CASSKAASGLSSYNEQFF
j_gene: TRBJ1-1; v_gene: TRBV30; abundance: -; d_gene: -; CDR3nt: TGTGCCTTTTTAGCCCGAAGGGGGAACACTGAAGCTTTCTTT; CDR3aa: CAFLARRGNTEAFF
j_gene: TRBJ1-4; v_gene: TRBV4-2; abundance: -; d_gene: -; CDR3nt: TGTGCCAGCAGCCAAGAGACGACAGGAGGAAAACTGTTTTTT; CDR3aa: CASSQETTGGKLFF
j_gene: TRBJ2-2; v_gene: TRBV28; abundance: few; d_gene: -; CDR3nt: TGTGCCACCAAATGGACAGCTTACACCGGGGAGCTGTTTTTT; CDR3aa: CATKWTAYTGELFF
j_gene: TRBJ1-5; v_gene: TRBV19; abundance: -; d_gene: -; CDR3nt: -; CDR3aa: CASTSDRRPQPQHF
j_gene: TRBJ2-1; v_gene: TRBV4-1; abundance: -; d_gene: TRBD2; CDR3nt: TGCGCCAGCAGCCCCATCTTCAAGCGGGGGAGCTCCTACAATGAGCAGTTCTTC; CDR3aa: CASSPIFKRGSSYNEQFF
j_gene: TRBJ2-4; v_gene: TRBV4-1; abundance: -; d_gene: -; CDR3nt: TGCGCCAGCAGCCAAGTATTAGCCAAAAACATTCAGTACTTC; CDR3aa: CASSQVLAKNIQYF
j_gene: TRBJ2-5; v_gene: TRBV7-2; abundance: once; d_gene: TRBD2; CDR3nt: TGTGCCAGCAGCACAGGACTAGCGGGGGCGCAAGAGACCCAGTACTTC; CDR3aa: CASSTGLAGAQETQYF
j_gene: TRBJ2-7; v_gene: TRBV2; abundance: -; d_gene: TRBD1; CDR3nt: TGTGCCAGCAGTGGGAGACAGGGGAAAACCTACGAGCAGTACTTC; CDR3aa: CASSGRQGKTYEQYF
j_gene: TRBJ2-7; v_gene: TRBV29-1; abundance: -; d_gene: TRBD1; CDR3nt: TGCAGCGTTGAAGATGGGGGCCATGACAGGGGCTACGAGCAGTACTTC; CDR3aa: CSVEDGGHDRGYEQYF
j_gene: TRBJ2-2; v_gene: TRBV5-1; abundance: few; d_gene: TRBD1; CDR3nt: TGCGCCAGCAGTGGACAGGTTTCCGCCGGGGAGCTGTTTTTT; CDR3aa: CASSGQVSAGELFF
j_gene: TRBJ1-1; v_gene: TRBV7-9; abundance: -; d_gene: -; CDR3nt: TGTTCCAGCAGCTTAACGGTGAACACTGAAGCTTTCTTT; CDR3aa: CSSSLTVNTEAFF
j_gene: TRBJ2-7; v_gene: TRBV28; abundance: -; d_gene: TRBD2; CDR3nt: TGTGCCAGCAGTACCTCCACTAGCGGGAGGGTTGGGGAGCAGTACTTC; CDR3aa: CASSTSTSGRVGEQYF
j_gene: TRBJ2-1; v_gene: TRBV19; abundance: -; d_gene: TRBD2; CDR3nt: TGTGCCAGTAAATCGCGGGGGACCTACAATGAGCAGTTCTTC; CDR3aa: CASKSRGTYNEQFF
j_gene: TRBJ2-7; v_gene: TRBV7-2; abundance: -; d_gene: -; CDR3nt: TGTGCCAGCAGCACTAGTCTGCAAGTTCGCGAGCAGTACTTC; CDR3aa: CASSTSLQVREQYF
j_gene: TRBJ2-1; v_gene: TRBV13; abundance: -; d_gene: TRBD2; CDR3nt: TGTGCCAGCATACTAGCGGGAGGGCTCTGGCCCTACAATGAGCAGTTCTTC; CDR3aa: CASILAGGLWPYNEQFF
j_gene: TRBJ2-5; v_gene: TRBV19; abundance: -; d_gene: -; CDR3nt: TGTGCCAGTAGTATAGGGCCACCCCAAGAGACCCAGTACTTC; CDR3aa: CASSIGPPQETQYF
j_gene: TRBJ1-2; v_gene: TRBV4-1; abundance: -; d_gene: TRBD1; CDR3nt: TGCGCCAGCAGACCGACAGGGACCTATGGCTACACCTTC; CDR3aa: CASRPTGTYGYTF